Below, 18 T cell receptor beta chains from the same sample are listed, as sequenced in a study of blood T cell repertoires in COVID-19. Profiling relied on immunoSEQ multiplex PCR, and the TCRdb table lists in-frame clones only, not all of them. The sample has around 340,000 clones; approximately 83% are singletons. Sample: PBMCs or T cells enriched from blood (not recorded which). These receptors originate from a woman aged 40 to 50 with acute COVID-19.

Concerning this clone: Other nucleotide sequences in the sample specify the same CDR3. The rearrangement joins TRBV5-1 to TRBJ1-1, with unresolved D. The CDR3 length is 14 residues. Trimming left V 0 bases short and J 1 base short, with 7 bases between. Germline V gives CDR1 SGHRS, CDR2 YFSETQ. The CDR3 sequence is CASSLDSSNTEAFF. For the CDR3, the DNA is TGCGCCAGCAGCTTGGACAGCTCGAACACTGAAGCTTTCTTT.

This chain connects TRBV7-3 to TRBJ2-1, with 15 bases matching TRBD2. Per germline, CDR1 SGHTA and CDR2 FQGTGA. This CDR3 is 18 amino acids long. V was clipped by 4 bases and J by 2 bases; unmatched bases: 6. CDR3 amino acids: CASSSGTSGRLTYNEQFF. CDR3 nucleotide sequence: TGTGCCAGCAGCTCCGGGACTAGCGGGAGGCTCACCTACAATGAGCAGTTCTTC.

The chain is built from TRBV6-5 and TRBJ1-5; D unclear. Germline CDR1 reads MNHEY; CDR2 reads SVGAGI. CDR3 length: 14 amino acids. V was shortened by 7 bases and J by 6 bases, with 16 bases between the two germline ends. This CDR3 reads CASTPETSGQPQHF. In DNA, the CDR3 is TGTGCCAGCACCCCCGAGACAAGCGGTCAGCCCCAGCATTTT.

This sequence joins TRBV12-2 and TRBJ2-4; TRBD2, the table's D call, lacks a check against the DNA. TRBV12-2 is an annotated pseudogene. CDR3 size: 15 residues. CDR3 in DNA: TGTGCAAGTCGCTTCTACGAGGGCGGGGAAGACATTCAGTACTTC. This codes for CASRFYEGGEDIQYF.

There are a few counts of this clone. This chain links TRBV2 with TRBJ1-2, with 7 bases identical to TRBD1. The V gene end was trimmed by 6 bases and the J gene end by 0 bases; junction bases not matched to a gene: 7. The CDR3 is 15 residues long. Per the germline V gene, CDR1 is SNHLY and CDR2 is FYNNEI. The CDR3 is CASSPGQRSNYGYTF. The CDR3 DNA sequence: TGTGCCAGCAGCCCGGGACAGCGATCTAACTATGGCTACACCTTC.

The V and J genes are TRBV19 and TRBJ1-5; D not resolved. CDR3 length: 14 residues. Germline CDR1 LNHDA, CDR2 SQIVND (reference sequence). The ends were cut back, 3 bases at V and 7 bases at J, with 13 bases in the middle. The chain's CDR3 is CASSILTPAQPQHF. Here the CDR3 DNA reads TGTGCCAGTAGTATCTTGACACCGGCCCAGCCCCAGCATTTT.

This chain uses TRBV6-5 with TRBJ2-3, with TRBD2 matching 8 bases. V lost 7 bases to trimming and J lost 8 bases; unmatched junction nucleotides: 11. CDR1 is MNHEY, CDR2 SVGAGI, per germline. There are 14 residues in the CDR3. The CDR3 reads CASIAGGQGGTQYF. The CDR3 nucleotides are TGTGCCAGCATCGCGGGGGGCCAAGGTGGTACGCAGTATTTT.

This sequence joins TRBV6-1 and TRBJ1-2; possibly TRBD1 for D (6 bases). CDR1 is MNHNS, CDR2 SASEGT, per germline. Between the trimmed V and J ends, which lost 3 bases and 6 bases, there was a span of 20 bases. This CDR3 region has 16 residues. CDR3 loop: CASSDAVFSGDHGYTF. Written as DNA, the CDR3 is TGTGCCAGCAGTGATGCTGTTTTTTCAGGGGACCATGGCTACACCTTC.

The CDR3 loop is CASSPQGTNQPQHF. The CDR3 nucleotides are TGTGCCAGCAGCCCCCAGGGGACGAATCAGCCCCAGCATTTT. The rearrangement links TRBV7-9 to TRBJ1-5; tentative D call: TRBD1 (6 bases). Trimming stripped 5 bases from V and 4 bases from J, with 12 bases between. Germline CDR1 SEHNR, CDR2 FQNEAQ (reference sequence). The CDR3 has 14 amino acids.

The chain recombines TRBV5-4 with TRBJ1-2, with D maybe TRBD1 (5 bases). The CDR3 has 14 amino acids. CDR1 and CDR2 from the germline V gene are SGHNT and YYREEE (reference sequence). The V end was cut by 2 bases, the J end by 8 bases, with 16 bases between. The CDR3 bases are TGTGCCAGCAGCTTTACAGGCGAGGTGAAGGGCTACACCTTC. This codes for CASSFTGEVKGYTF.

This clone was seen only once. The J gene is TRBJ2-3, the V gene TRBV29-1; 8 bases are shared with TRBD2. The V gene end was trimmed by 6 bases and the J gene end by 0 bases; junction bases not matched to a gene: 8. Looked up from germline, CDR1 is SQVTM and CDR2 is ANQGSEA. CDR3 length: 15 amino acids. The CDR3 loop reads CSVSGSGVSTDTQYF. CDR3 nucleotides: TGCAGCGTCTCAGGTAGCGGGGTTAGCACAGATACGCAGTATTTT.

This clone has just a few counts. This same CDR3 is encoded by further DNA sequences in the sample. The chain joins TRBV15 to TRBJ1-3; TRBD1 might be the D (6 bases). Germline lookup yields CDR1 LNHNV and CDR2 YYDKDF (reference sequence). The ends were cut back, 0 bases at V and 0 bases at J, with 6 bases in the middle. The CDR3 is 15 residues long. The CDR3 protein is CATSRDRGSGNTIYF. The CDR3 DNA reads as TGTGCCACCAGCAGAGACAGGGGCTCTGGAAACACCATATATTTT.

V and J are TRBV7-4 and TRBJ2-7, with D maybe TRBD2 (5 bases). CDR1 SGHVT and CDR2 SQSDAQ come from the germline V gene. The CDR3 totals 15 residues. Deletions cut 2 bases from V and 0 bases from J, with 11 bases between. CDR3 sequence: CASSLPLGSSYEQYF. As DNA, the CDR3 is TGTGCCAGCAGCTTACCCTTGGGGAGCTCCTACGAGCAGTACTTC.

The chain links TRBV20-1 to TRBJ2-3; no clear D. The CDR3 consists of 12 residues. Germline V gene sequence: CDR1 DFQATT, CDR2 SNEGSKA (reference sequence). V gave up 3 bases and J gave up 4 bases, with 8 bases separating them. The DNA for the CDR3 is TGCAGTGCTAGTGAGCGCCCAGATACGCAGTATTTT. Translation gives CSASERPDTQYF.

The genes are TRBV3-1 (or the pseudogene TRBV3-2) and TRBJ1-3; 8 bases map to TRBD1. CDR1 and CDR2 (germline): LGHDT, YNNKEL (reference sequence). The CDR3 is 15 residues long. V shed 0 bases and J 8 bases; nucleotides not matched to a gene: 6. The CDR3 coding sequence is TGTGCCAGCAGCCAAGACGGACAGGGAGGTGACACCATATATTTT. It translates to CASSQDGQGGDTIYF.

The chain combines TRBV6-2 or TRBV6-3 with TRBJ1-6; D is perhaps TRBD1 (6 bases). The V and J ends lost 5 bases and 8 bases respectively, with 13 bases between them. CDR3 length equals 14 residues. Germline V gives CDR1 MNHEY, CDR2 SVGEGT. CDR3 in DNA: TGTGCCAGCAGTGGCCAGGGGAATCATTCACCCCTCCACTTT. As protein: CASSGQGNHSPLHF.

The chain employs TRBV7-9 and TRBJ1-2; 8 bases align to TRBD1. CDR3 length: 16 residues. CDR1 is SEHNR and CDR2 is FQNEAQ in the germline V gene (reference sequence). The junction had 16 bases not matched to a gene; V was cut back by 5 bases and J by 8 bases. In nucleotides, the CDR3 is TGTGCCAGCAGCCTCTTCTTATCAGGGGGCGTAGGAGGCTACACCTTC. Its protein is CASSLFLSGGVGGYTF.

This clone turned up a few times. V gene TRBV18 combines with J gene TRBJ1-1, with TRBD1 as a possible D gene (5 bases). Trimming took off 2 bases at V and 4 bases at J, with 14 bases between the two ends. Germline values: CDR1 KGHSH, CDR2 LQKENI. The CDR3 extends over 15 amino acids. The CDR3 sequence: CASSPSAQGGTEAFF. CDR3 nucleotides: TGTGCCAGCTCACCATCGGCGCAGGGCGGCACTGAAGCTTTCTTT. The full variable domain, rest sourced from reference TRBV18 and TRBJ1-1, is NAGVMQNPRHLVRRRGQEARLRCSPMKGHSHVYWYRQLPEEGLKFMVYLQKENIIDESGMPKERFSAEFPKEGPSILRIQQVVRGDSAAYFCASSPSAQGGTEAFFGQGTRLTVV.